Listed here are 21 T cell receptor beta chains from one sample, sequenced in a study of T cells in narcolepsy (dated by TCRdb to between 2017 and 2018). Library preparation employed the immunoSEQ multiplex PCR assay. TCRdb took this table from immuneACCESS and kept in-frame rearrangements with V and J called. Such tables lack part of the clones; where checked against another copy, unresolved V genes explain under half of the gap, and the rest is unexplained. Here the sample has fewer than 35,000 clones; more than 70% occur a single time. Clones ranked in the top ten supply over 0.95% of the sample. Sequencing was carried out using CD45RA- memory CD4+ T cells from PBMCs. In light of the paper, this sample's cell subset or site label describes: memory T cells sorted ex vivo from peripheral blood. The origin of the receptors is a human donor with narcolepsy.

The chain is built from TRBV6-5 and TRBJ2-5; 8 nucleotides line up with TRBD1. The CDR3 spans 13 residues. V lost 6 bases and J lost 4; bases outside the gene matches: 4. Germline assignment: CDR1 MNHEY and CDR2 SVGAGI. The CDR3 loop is CASRGTGGETQYF. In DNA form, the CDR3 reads TGTGCCAGCAGGGGGACAGGAGGAGAGACCCAGTACTTC.

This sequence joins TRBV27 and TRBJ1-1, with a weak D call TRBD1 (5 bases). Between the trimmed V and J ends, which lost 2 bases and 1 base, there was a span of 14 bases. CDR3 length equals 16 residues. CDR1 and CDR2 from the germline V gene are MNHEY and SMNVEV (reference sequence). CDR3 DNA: TGTGCCAGCAGTTTAGAGTTTACCAGGGCGAACACTGAAGCTTTCTTT. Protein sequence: CASSLEFTRANTEAFF.

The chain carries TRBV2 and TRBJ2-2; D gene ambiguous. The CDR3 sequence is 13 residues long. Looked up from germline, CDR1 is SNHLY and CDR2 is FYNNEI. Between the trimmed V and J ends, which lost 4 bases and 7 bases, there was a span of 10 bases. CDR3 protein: CASSAQPHGELFF. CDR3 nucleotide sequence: TGTGCCAGCAGTGCCCAGCCCCACGGGGAGCTGTTTTTT.

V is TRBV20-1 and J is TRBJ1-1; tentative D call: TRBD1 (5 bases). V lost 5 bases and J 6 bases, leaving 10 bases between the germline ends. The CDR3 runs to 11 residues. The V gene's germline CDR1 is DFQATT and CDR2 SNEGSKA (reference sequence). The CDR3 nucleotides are TGCAGTGCTCCCCGGGGGGCTGAAGCTTTCTTT. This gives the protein CSAPRGAEAFF.

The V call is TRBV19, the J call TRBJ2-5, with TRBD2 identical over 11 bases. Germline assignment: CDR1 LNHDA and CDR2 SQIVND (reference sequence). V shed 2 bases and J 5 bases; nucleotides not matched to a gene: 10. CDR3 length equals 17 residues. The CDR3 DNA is TGTGCCAGTAGTATAACTAATAGCGGGGGGGCCCGGGAGACCCAGTACTTC. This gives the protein CASSITNSGGARETQYF.

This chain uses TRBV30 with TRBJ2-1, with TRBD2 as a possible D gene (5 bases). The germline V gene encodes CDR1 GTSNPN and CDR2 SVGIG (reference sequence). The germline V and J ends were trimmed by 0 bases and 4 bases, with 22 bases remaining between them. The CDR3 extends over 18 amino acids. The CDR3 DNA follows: TGTGCCTGGAGTGTATACCCCCCTCTCGGTAGCGAGTACAATGAGCAGTTCTTC. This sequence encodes CAWSVYPPLGSEYNEQFF. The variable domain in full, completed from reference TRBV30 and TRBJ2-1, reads SQTIHQWPATLVQPVGSPLSLECTVEGTSNPNLYWYRQAAGRGLQLLFYSVGIGQISSEVPQNLSASRPQDRQFILSSKKLLLSDSGFYLCAWSVYPPLGSEYNEQFFGPGTRLTVL.

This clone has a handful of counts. CDR3: CASSLASGFGETQYF. The DNA for the CDR3 is TGTGCCAGCAGCTTAGCTTCAGGGTTCGGGGAGACCCAGTACTTC. This chain links TRBV7-9 with TRBJ2-5; tentative D call: TRBD1 (5 bases). Germline V CDR1 and CDR2: SEHNR, FQNEAQ (reference sequence). This CDR3 comprises 15 residues. V lost 0 bases to trimming and J lost 5 bases, with 13 bases between them.

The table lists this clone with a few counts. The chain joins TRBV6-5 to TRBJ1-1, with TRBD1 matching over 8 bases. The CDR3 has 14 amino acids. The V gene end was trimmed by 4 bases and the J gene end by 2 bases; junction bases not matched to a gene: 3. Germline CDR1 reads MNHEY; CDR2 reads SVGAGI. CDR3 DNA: TGTGCCAGCAGTTCCTCAGGGGGCAACACTGAAGCTTTCTTT. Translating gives CASSSSGGNTEAFF.

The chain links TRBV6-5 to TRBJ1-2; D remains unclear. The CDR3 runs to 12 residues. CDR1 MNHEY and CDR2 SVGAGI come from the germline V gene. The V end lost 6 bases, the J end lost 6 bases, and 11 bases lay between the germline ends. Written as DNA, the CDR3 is TGTGCCAGCAGCCCCACGGATGATGGCTACACCTTC. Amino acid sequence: CASSPTDDGYTF.

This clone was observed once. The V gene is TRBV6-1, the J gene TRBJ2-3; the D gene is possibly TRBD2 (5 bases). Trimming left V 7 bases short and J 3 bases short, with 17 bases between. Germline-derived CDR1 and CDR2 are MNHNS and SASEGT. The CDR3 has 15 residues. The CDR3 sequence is CASKGGSAVTDTQYF. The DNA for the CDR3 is TGTGCCAGCAAAGGAGGCTCGGCGGTAACAGATACGCAGTATTTT.

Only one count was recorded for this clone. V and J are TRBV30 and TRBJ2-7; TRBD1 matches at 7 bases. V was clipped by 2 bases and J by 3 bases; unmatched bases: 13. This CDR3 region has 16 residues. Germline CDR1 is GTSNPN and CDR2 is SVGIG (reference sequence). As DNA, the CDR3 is TGTGCCTGGAGTTCCAACGACCCGGGACAGATCTACGAGCAGTACTTC. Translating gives CAWSSNDPGQIYEQYF.

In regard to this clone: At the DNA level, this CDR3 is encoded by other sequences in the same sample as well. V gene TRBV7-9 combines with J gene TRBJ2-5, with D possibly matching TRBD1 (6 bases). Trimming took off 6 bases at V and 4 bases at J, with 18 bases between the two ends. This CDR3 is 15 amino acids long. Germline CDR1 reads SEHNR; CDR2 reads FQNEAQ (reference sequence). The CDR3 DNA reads TGTGCCAGCAGGGAGAGGGGGAATTTTGGAGAGACCCAGTACTTC. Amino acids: CASRERGNFGETQYF.

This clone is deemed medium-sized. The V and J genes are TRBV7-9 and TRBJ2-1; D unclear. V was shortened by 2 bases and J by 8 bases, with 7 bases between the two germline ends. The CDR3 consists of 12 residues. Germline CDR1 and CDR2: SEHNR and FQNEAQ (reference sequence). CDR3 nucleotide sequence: TGTGCCAGCAGCTTAAAAGGCGATGAGCAGTTCTTC. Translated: CASSLKGDEQFF.

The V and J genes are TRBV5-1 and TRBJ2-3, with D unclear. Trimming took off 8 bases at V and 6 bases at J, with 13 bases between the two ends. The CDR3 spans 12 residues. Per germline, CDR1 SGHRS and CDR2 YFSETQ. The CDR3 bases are TGCGCCAGTCTTGACTTTGGGGATACGCAGTATTTT. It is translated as CASLDFGDTQYF.

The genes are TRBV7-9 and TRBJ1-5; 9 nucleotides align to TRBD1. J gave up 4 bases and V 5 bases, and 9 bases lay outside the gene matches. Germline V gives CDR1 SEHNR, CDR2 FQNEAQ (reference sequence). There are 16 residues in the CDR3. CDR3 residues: CASSPYAGTGNQPQHF. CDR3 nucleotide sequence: TGTGCCAGCAGCCCGTACGCCGGGACAGGGAATCAGCCCCAGCATTTT.

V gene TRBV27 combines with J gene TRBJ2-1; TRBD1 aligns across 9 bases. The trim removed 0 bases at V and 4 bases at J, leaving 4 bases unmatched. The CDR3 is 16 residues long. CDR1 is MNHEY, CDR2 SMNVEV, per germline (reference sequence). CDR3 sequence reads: CASSLSGDRAYNEQFF. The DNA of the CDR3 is TGTGCCAGCAGTTTATCGGGGGACAGGGCTTACAATGAGCAGTTCTTC.

The CDR3 bases are TGTGCCTGGAGCTACCGGGTCTCTGGGTACAATGAGCAGTTCTTC. This sequence encodes CAWSYRVSGYNEQFF. The V call is TRBV30, the J call TRBJ2-1; D unclear. Germline lookup yields CDR1 GTSNPN and CDR2 SVGIG (reference sequence). Between the trimmed V and J ends, which lost 3 bases and 4 bases, there was a span of 16 bases. The CDR3 contains 15 residues.

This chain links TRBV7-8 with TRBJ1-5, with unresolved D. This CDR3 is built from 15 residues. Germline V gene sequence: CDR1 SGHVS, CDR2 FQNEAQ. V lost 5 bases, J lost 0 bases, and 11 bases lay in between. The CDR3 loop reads CASSLSDYSNQPQHF. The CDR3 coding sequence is TGTGCCAGCAGCCTCAGTGATTATAGCAATCAGCCCCAGCATTTT.

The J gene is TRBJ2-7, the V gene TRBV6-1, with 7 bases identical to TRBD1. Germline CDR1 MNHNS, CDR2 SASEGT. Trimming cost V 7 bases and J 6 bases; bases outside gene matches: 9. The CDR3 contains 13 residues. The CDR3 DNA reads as TGTGCCAGCACGACAGGGATTGGGGTCGAGCAGTACTTC. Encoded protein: CASTTGIGVEQYF.

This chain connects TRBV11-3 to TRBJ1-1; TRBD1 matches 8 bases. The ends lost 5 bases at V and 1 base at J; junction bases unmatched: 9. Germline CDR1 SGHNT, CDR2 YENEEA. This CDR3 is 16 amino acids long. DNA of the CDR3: TGTGCCAGCAGCCCGGGGACAGGCCGAGCGAACACTGAAGCTTTCTTT. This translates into CASSPGTGRANTEAFF. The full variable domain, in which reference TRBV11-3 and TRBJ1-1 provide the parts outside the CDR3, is EAGVVQSPRYKIIEKKQPVAFWCNPISGHNTLYWYLQNLGQGPELLIRYENEEAVDDSQLPKDRFSAERLKGVDSTLKIQPAELGDSAVYLCASSPGTGRANTEAFFGQGTRLTVV.

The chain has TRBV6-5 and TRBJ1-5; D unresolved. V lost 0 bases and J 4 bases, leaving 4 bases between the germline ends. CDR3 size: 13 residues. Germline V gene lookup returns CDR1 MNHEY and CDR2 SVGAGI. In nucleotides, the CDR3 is TGTGCCAGCAGTTACTCGGCTAATCAGCCCCAGCATTTT. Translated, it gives CASSYSANQPQHF.